The source of this T cell receptor (beta chain) is a study of graft-versus-host responses after intestinal transplantation. In the study overall: Among the recipients, transplants were multivisceral, liver-intestinal, or isolated intestinal. Induction using anti-thymocyte globulin, followed by tacrolimus and steroids for about 3 years, was given to all recipients.

The CDR3 runs to 13 residues. Germline CDR1 reads SEHNR; CDR2 reads FQNEAQ (reference sequence). J was trimmed by 4 bases and V by 5 bases; bases with no gene match: 3. Study outcomes and limitations: Graft-donor T cell macrochimerism coincided with high graft-versus-host to host-versus-graft clonal ratios in allografts. Investigators detected GvH clones in recipient marrow, with some emerging earlier in ileum or blood.

Data came from immunoSEQ multiplex PCR; TCRdb stores just in-frame clones and leaves some out. This table holds about 120,000 clones, about 93% found once. A note on this clone: Its target is unknown.

Sample: unstimulated CD4+ T cells sorted from spleen or lymph node cells, taken before intestinal transplant. The sequence came from a human donor who received an intestinal transplant. The V call is TRBV7-9, the J call TRBJ1-2; 8 bases line up with TRBD1. CDR3 sequence: CASSRTGIYGYTF. The CDR3 DNA reads as TGTGCCAGCAGCCGGACAGGGATCTATGGCTACACCTTC. Based on the CDR3 plus reference TRBV7-9 and TRBJ1-2, the full variable domain is DTGVSQNPRHKITKRGQNVTFRCDPISEHNRLYWYRQTLGQGPEFLTYFQNEAQLEKSRLLSDRFSAERPKGSFSTLEIQRTEQGDSAMYLCASSRTGIYGYTFGSGTRLTVV.